This paragraph covers one T cell receptor beta chain sequence. Its antigen is not known. CDR1 and CDR2 from the germline V gene are KGHSH and LQKENI. This CDR3 spans 16 amino acids. V lost 1 base to trimming and J lost 5 bases, with 17 bases between them. General study findings and limits: Larger-cohort validation covered only one TCR beta V-J rearrangement.

Semi-nested PCR with Nested Universal Primer A followed constant-region reverse priming of full-length variable regions. Using its own MiXCR run on the 5' RACE reads, TCRdb lists one record per CDR3 protein. The sample lists tens of thousands of distinct CDR3 sequences; almost 25% were seen once. Sequenced sample: tumor-infiltrating naive CD4+ T cells sorted from the breast tumor. Subset meaning: naive CD4+ T cells, CD4+CD45RA+CD25-. This chain links TRBV18 with TRBJ2-5; the D gene is possibly TRBD2 (6 bases). This clonotype originated in a female donor with breast cancer. DNA for the CDR3: TGTGCCAGCTCACCACTGGCCGGAGGAGGGTACGAGACCCAGTACTTC. Protein product: CASSPLAGGGYETQYF.